This TCR beta chain originates from a study of blood T cell repertoires in COVID-19. Study at large: Sources were T cells, B-cell-depleted T cells, or PBMCs; the material itself was cDNA or gDNA.

This table comes from immunoSEQ multiplex PCR, and its TCRdb copy is limited to in-frame clones, with some not included. The sample carries 200,000 to 300,000 clones, approximately 86% recorded once. The clonotype originates from a man aged 25-40 years with active or convalescent COVID-19. The source material was peripheral blood.

CDR3 in DNA: TGTGCCAGCAGGGGACAGGGCCCAGATACGCAGTATTTT. Encoded protein: CASRGQGPDTQYF. This chain joins TRBV6-5 and TRBJ2-3; 9 bases are shared with TRBD1. Unmatched junction bases numbered 2, after V lost 6 bases and J lost 4 bases. Germline CDR1 and CDR2: MNHEY and SVGAGI. CDR3 length: 13 residues.